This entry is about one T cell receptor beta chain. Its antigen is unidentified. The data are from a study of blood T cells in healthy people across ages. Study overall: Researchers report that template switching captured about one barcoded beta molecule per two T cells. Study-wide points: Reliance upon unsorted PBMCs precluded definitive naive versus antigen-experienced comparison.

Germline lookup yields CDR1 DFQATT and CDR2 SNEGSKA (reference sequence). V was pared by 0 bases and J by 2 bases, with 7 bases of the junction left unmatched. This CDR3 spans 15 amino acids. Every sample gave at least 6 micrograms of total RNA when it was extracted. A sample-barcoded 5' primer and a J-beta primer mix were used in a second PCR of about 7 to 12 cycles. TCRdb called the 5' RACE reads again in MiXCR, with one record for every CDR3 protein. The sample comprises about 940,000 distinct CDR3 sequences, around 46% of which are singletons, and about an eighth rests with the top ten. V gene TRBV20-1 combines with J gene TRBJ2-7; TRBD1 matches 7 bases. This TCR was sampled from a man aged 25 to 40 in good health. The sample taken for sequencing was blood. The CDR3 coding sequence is TGCAGTGCTAGAGATAGGACAGGCTGGGCCTACGAGCAGTACTTC. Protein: CSARDRTGWAYEQYF.